This record looks at one T cell receptor beta chain sequence and its context. The data were obtained in a study of OX40 agonist ivuxolimab in advanced cancers. TCRdb keeps only in-frame clones here, not all; method: immunoSEQ multiplex PCR. The sample contains under 45,000 clones, around 80% of which appear only once. Germline values: CDR1 SGHTS, CDR2 YDEGEE. V lost 6 bases and J lost 8, with 20 bases in between. This CDR3 contains 14 residues. This chain joins TRBV5-8 and TRBJ1-1; TRBD1 might be the D (5 bases). Material: CD4+ or CD8+ T cells sorted from blood, obtained in a trial of the OX40 agonist ivuxolimab. The clonotype originates from an adult with an advanced solid tumor such as melanoma, head and neck, liver or kidney cancer. The CDR3 DNA sequence: TGTGCCAGCAACACCCCCTGGGAACAGGAAGAAGCTTTCTTT. Its protein is CASNTPWEQEEAFF.